The next 14 T cell receptor beta chains were all read from a single sample in a study of OX40 agonist ivuxolimab in advanced cancers. Using immunoSEQ multiplex PCR, the repertoire was profiled, and TCRdb retains in-frame clones only, with some absent. The table lists 6,500 to 7,000 clones, over 90% of them singletons. Sequences were derived from CD4+ or CD8+ T cells sorted from blood, sampled in a trial of the OX40 agonist ivuxolimab. All receptors derive from an adult with an advanced solid tumor such as melanoma, head and neck, liver or kidney cancer.

This sequence joins TRBV10-3 and TRBJ1-2; D perhaps matches TRBD1 (6 bases). The CDR3 runs to 15 residues. In germline, CDR1 is ENHRY, CDR2 SYGVKD. Trimming removed 2 bases from V and 4 bases from J, with 14 bases in between. The CDR3 sequence: CAISEQDSGIYGYTF. The CDR3 DNA sequence: TGTGCCATCAGTGAGCAGGACAGTGGAATCTATGGCTACACCTTC.

This clone was seen only once. This chain uses TRBV11-3 with TRBJ2-1; TRBD1 aligns across 10 bases. Trimming at V came to 5 bases and at J to 5 bases, leaving 12 bases not matched to a gene. Germline assignment: CDR1 SGHNT and CDR2 YENEEA. This CDR3 is built from 17 residues. The CDR3 here is CASSPWRTGGADNEQFF. The CDR3 bases are TGTGCCAGCAGCCCTTGGAGGACAGGGGGTGCGGACAATGAGCAGTTCTTC.

V usage is TRBV5-1 and J usage is TRBJ2-2; unclear D gene. V lost 4 bases and J 5 bases, leaving 9 bases between the germline ends. In germline, CDR1 is SGHRS, CDR2 YFSETQ. The CDR3 consists of 13 residues. CDR3 in amino acids: CASSVRATGELFF. The CDR3 DNA sequence: TGCGCCAGCAGCGTAAGAGCTACCGGGGAGCTGTTTTTT.

V gene TRBV11-2 combines with J gene TRBJ2-5; 11 bases align to TRBD1. The CDR3 runs 14 residues. CDR1 is SGHAT, CDR2 FQNNGV, per germline. V lost 6 bases to trimming and J lost 4 bases; unmatched junction nucleotides: 4. The CDR3 reads CASSWTGGRETQYF. In DNA, the CDR3 is TGTGCCAGCAGTTGGACAGGGGGCCGAGAGACCCAGTACTTC.

This chain connects TRBV19 to TRBJ1-1, with a weak D call TRBD1 (5 bases). From germline, CDR1 is LNHDA and CDR2 SQIVND (reference sequence). CDR3 length: 17 amino acids. Trimming cost V 4 bases and J 5 bases, with 23 bases left between them. The CDR3: CASSRTGRGLSATEAFF. As DNA, the CDR3 is TGTGCCAGTAGTAGGACGGGACGGGGCTTGAGCGCTACTGAAGCTTTCTTT.

This rearrangement joins TRBV6-6 to TRBJ2-7; D is possibly TRBD2 (5 bases). Between the trimmed V and J ends, which lost 6 bases and 6 bases, there was a span of 12 bases. This CDR3 is 12 amino acids long. Germline CDR1 and CDR2: MNHNY and SVGAGI (reference sequence). CDR3 nucleotide sequence: TGTGCCAGCAGCCCCGGAGGTCCCGAGCAGTACTTC. Translated: CASSPGGPEQYF.

The gene calls are TRBV5-1 and TRBJ2-2; 7 nucleotides match TRBD1. With 0 bases clipped from V and 8 bases from J, the junction kept 1 base outside the gene matches. This CDR3 region has 13 residues. Germline V gives CDR1 SGHRS, CDR2 YFSETQ. In DNA, the CDR3 is TGCGCCAGCAGCTTGGAGGGGGCTGGGGAGCTGTTTTTT. It translates to CASSLEGAGELFF.

The rearrangement joins TRBV5-1 to TRBJ1-1; D ambiguous. The germline V gene encodes CDR1 SGHRS and CDR2 YFSETQ. This CDR3 is built from 16 residues. Trimming cost V 3 bases and J 0 bases, with 15 bases left between them. CDR3 in amino acids: CASSWTLETLNTEAFF. CDR3 nucleotide sequence: TGCGCCAGCAGCTGGACTCTGGAGACGTTGAACACTGAAGCTTTCTTT. Using reference TRBV5-1 and TRBJ1-1 for the parts outside the CDR3, the full variable domain is KAGVTQTPRYLIKTRGQQVTLSCSPISGHRSVSWYQQTPGQGLQFLFEYFSETQRNKGNFPGRFSGRQFSNSRSEMNVSTLELGDSALYLCASSWTLETLNTEAFFGQGTRLTVV.

The chain links TRBV6-5 to TRBJ2-7; D not resolved. This CDR3 is 12 amino acids long. Germline V gene sequence: CDR1 MNHEY, CDR2 SVGAGI. V lost 4 bases and J lost 6, with 10 bases in between. DNA for the CDR3: TGTGCCAGCAGTTCGCCTACCGGCGAGCAGTACTTC. It translates to CASSSPTGEQYF.

The J gene is TRBJ2-2, the V gene TRBV7-2; 10 bases line up with TRBD2. V lost 5 bases to trimming and J lost 0 bases; unmatched junction nucleotides: 0. Germline V CDR1 and CDR2: SGHTA, FQGNSA. The CDR3 has 15 residues. The CDR3 nucleotides read TGTGCCAGCAGCACTAGCGGGGCGAACACCGGGGAGCTGTTTTTT. Protein product: CASSTSGANTGELFF.

This clone was picked up one time. The chain carries TRBV13 and TRBJ2-1, with 8 bases lining up with TRBD2. The V gene's germline CDR1 is PRHDT and CDR2 FYEKMQ (reference sequence). CDR3 length: 15 residues. Trimming cost V 2 bases and J 4 bases; bases outside gene matches: 4. The CDR3 loop reads CASSLQTSVYNEQFF. The CDR3 region has the DNA TGTGCCAGCAGCTTACAGACTAGCGTTTACAATGAGCAGTTCTTC. The full variable domain, completed using reference TRBV13 and TRBJ2-1, is AAGVIQSPRHLIKEKRETATLKCYPIPRHDTVYWYQQGPGQDPQFLISFYEKMQSDKGSIPDRFSAQQFSDYHSELNMSSLELGDSALYFCASSLQTSVYNEQFFGPGTRLTVL.

V usage is TRBV5-8 and J usage is TRBJ2-7; no definite D call. V lost 6 bases and J 1 base, leaving 14 bases between the germline ends. The germline CDR1 and CDR2 sequences are SGHTS and YDEGEE. The CDR3 spans 14 residues. The CDR3 nucleotides read TGTGCCAGCACCCTGGGTGGGGTGTCCTACGAGCAGTACTTC. Encoded protein: CASTLGGVSYEQYF.

The J gene is TRBJ2-6, the V gene TRBV25-1, with D perhaps TRBD1 (5 bases). Germline V gene data show CDR1 as MGHDK and CDR2 as SYGVNS. The germline V and J ends were trimmed by 2 bases and 1 base, with 9 bases remaining between them. CDR3 size: 16 residues. In DNA form, the CDR3 reads TGTGCCAGCAGTGAACAGGGAAAGTCTGGGGCCAACGTCCTGACTTTC. It encodes CASSEQGKSGANVLTF.

The V and J genes are TRBV18 and TRBJ2-5, with D tentatively TRBD1 (6 bases). Per germline, CDR1 KGHSH and CDR2 LQKENI. Deletions cut 3 bases from V and 2 bases from J, with 10 bases between. CDR3 length: 14 residues. As DNA, the CDR3 is TGTGCCAGCTCACCGACAGGATCTCAAGAGACCCAGTACTTC. This codes for CASSPTGSQETQYF.